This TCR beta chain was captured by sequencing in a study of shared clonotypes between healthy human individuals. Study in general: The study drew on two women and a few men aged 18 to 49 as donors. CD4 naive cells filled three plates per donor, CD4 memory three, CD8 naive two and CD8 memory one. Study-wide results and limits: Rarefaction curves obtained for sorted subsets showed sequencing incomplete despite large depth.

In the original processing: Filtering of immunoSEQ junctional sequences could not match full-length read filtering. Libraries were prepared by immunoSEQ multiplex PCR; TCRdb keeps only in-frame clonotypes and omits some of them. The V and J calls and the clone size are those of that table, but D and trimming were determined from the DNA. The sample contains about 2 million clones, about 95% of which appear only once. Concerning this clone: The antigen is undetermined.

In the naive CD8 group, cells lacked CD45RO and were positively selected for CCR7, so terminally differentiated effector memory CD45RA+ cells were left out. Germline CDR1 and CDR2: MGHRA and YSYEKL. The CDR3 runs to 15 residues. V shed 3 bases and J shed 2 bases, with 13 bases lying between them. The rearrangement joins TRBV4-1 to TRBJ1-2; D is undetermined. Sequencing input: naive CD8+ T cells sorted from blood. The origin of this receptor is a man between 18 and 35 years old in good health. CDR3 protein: CASSQRVHPNYGYTF. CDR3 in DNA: TGCGCCAGCAGCCAGAGGGTACATCCCAACTATGGCTACACCTTC.